This is a list of T cell receptor beta chains from one sample in a study of regulatory T cells in long-lasting Graves disease. TCRdb fed the multiplex PCR reads into MiXCR, producing one record per CDR3 protein. The sample lists a few hundred thousand distinct CDR3 sequences, approximately 13% occurring once. These records were also assigned to another study, of T cells in Graves' hyperthyroidism and ophthalmopathy.

Specimen: peripheral blood mononuclear cells (PBMCs), collected at new diagnosis, from a patient treated with antithyroid drugs. The receptors here all came from a man aged 30 to 45 with Graves disease. CDR3s include the opening cysteine and the closing phenylalanine or tryptophan. The D gene is left open where the match is weak. The size field is filled for only some rows; it gives once, few, many or a size class.

CDR3aa,CDR3nt,abundance,v_gene,d_gene,j_gene
CASSTGIGELFF,TGTGCCAGCAGTACTGGGATCGGGGAGCTGTTTTTT,.,TRBV6-1,.,TRBJ2-2
CASRHRLAGGHEQFF,TGTGCCAGCAGGCACAGACTAGCGGGAGGCCATGAGCAGTTCTTC,.,TRBV6-1,TRBD2,TRBJ2-1
CSAIGGQGTPPFYNEQFF,TGCAGTGCTATAGGGGGACAGGGGACCCCTCCCTTCTACAATGAGCAGTTCTTC,.,TRBV20-1,TRBD1,TRBJ2-1
CASSQSLTSAGGNEQFF,TGTGCCAGCAGCCAATCTCTGACGAGTGCAGGGGGCAATGAGCAGTTCTTC,few,TRBV14,TRBD1,TRBJ2-1
CASTLSEGQGAHNEQFF,TGTGCCAGCACCTTAAGTGAGGGACAGGGGGCCCACAATGAGCAGTTCTTC,many,TRBV11-2,TRBD1,TRBJ2-1
CASSWAGTGTDTQYF,TGTGCCAGCAGTTGGGCAGGGACGGGCACAGATACGCAGTATTTT,many,TRBV27,.,TRBJ2-3
CATSDFGETQYF,TGTGCCACCAGTGATTTCGGCGAGACCCAGTACTTC,few,TRBV24-1,.,TRBJ2-5
CASRDRGFMNTEAFF,TGTGCCAGCCGGGACAGGGGCTTTATGAACACTGAAGCTTTCTTT,.,TRBV19,TRBD1,TRBJ1-1
CASSYNRNNEQFF,TGTGCCAGCAGTTACAACAGAAACAATGAGCAGTTCTTC,few,TRBV6-2/TRBV6-3,.,TRBJ2-1
CASSPRATTHYGYTF,TGTGCCAGCAGCCCCCGGGCCACCACCCACTATGGCTACACCTTC,many,TRBV3-1,.,TRBJ1-2
CASRSEGGTDTQYF,TGTGCCAGCCGATCGGAGGGTGGCACAGATACGCAGTATTTT,many,TRBV6-2/TRBV6-3,.,TRBJ2-3
CASSHPTASDTQYF,TGCGCCAGCAGCCATCCCACCGCCTCAGATACGCAGTATTTT,few,TRBV4-1,.,TRBJ2-3
CASSPGAYNEQFF,TGTGCCAGCAGCCCCGGGGCCTACAATGAGCAGTTCTTC,many,TRBV13,.,TRBJ2-1
CASSLGLAVDEQFF,TGTGCCAGCTCACTCGGACTAGCGGTAGATGAGCAGTTCTTC,many,TRBV18,TRBD2,TRBJ2-1
CASSLPRYKKRKNIQYF,TGTGCCAGTAGTCTACCAAGGTACAAGAAAAGAAAGAACATTCAGTACTTC,.,TRBV19,.,TRBJ2-4
CSTTTGLADELHHPYNEQFF,TGCAGTACCACGACGGGACTAGCGGACGAACTTCACCACCCTTACAATGAGCAGTTCTTC,.,TRBV20-1,TRBD2,TRBJ2-1
CSARETDWGFGEQYF,TGCAGTGCTAGAGAGACGGACTGGGGGTTTGGCGAGCAGTACTTC,.,TRBV20-1,.,TRBJ2-7
CASSSNGEQFF,TGTGCCAGCAGCTCCAACGGTGAGCAGTTCTTC,many,TRBV11-3,.,TRBJ2-1
CASSSGDWGNTGELFF,TGTGCCAGCAGTTCGGGGGATTGGGGGAACACCGGGGAGCTGTTTTTT,many,TRBV27,.,TRBJ2-2
CSAPDYNEQFF,TGCAGTGCTCCGGACTACAATGAGCAGTTCTTC,many,TRBV20-1,.,TRBJ2-1
CSVQQGAGSIYF,TGCAGCGTCCAACAGGGGGCCGGCTCCATATATTTT,many,TRBV29-1,TRBD1,TRBJ1-3
CASQRSTDTQYF,TGTGCCAGCCAGCGGAGCACAGATACGCAGTATTTT,.,TRBV6-1,.,TRBJ2-3
CASSDSGSSYNEQFF,TGTGCCAGCAGTGACAGCGGGAGTTCCTACAATGAGCAGTTCTTC,many,TRBV2,TRBD2,TRBJ2-1
CASSPPTGGPANEQFF,TGTGCCAGCAGCCCCCCTACGGGAGGGCCTGCGAATGAGCAGTTCTTC,.,TRBV7-8,TRBD2,TRBJ2-1
CATSDSDPRMGSEQYF,TGTGCCACCAGTGATTCAGACCCTCGTATGGGCTCCGAGCAGTACTTC,many,TRBV24-1,.,TRBJ2-7
CASSRDLTAFF,TGTGCCAGCAGCCGCGACCTAACAGCTTTCTTT,many,TRBV7-9,.,TRBJ1-1
CASASLNEQFF,TGTGCCAGCGCGAGTCTGAATGAGCAGTTCTTC,many,TRBV6-2/TRBV6-3,.,TRBJ2-1
CASSPSRATDTQYF,TGTGCCAGCTCACCCTCCCGGGCCACAGATACGCAGTATTTT,.,TRBV18,.,TRBJ2-3
CASSPLAVGTDTQYF,TGTGCCAGCAGCCCCCTAGCGGTCGGGACAGATACGCAGTATTTT,few,TRBV12-3/TRBV12-4,TRBD2,TRBJ2-3
CSASSGTGRTDTQYF,TGCAGTGCTAGTTCGGGGACAGGGCGCACAGATACGCAGTATTTT,many,TRBV20-1,TRBD1,TRBJ2-3
CAWSGLAGWTGELFF,TGTGCCTGGAGTGGGCTAGCGGGATGGACCGGGGAGCTGTTTTTT,few,TRBV30,TRBD2,TRBJ2-2
CASTRGQEEETQYF,TGTGCCAGCACCCGGGGGCAAGAGGAAGAGACCCAGTACTTC,many,TRBV7-9,.,TRBJ2-5
CASKPIDREFYGYTF,TGTGCCAGCAAACCTATCGACAGGGAATTCTATGGCTACACCTTC,many,TRBV27,TRBD1,TRBJ1-2
CASSSGPGETGNTIYF,TGTGCCAGTAGTAGTGGGCCGGGGGAAACTGGAAACACCATATATTTT,.,TRBV19,.,TRBJ1-3
CASSRRLEAFF,TGTGCCAGTAGTCGCCGACTTGAAGCTTTCTTT,few,TRBV19,.,TRBJ1-1
CASSPTDGFSYEQYF,TGCGCCAGCAGCCCTACGGACGGATTCTCCTACGAGCAGTACTTC,many,TRBV5-1,.,TRBJ2-7
CATSRDTGSSGRDNIQYF,TGTGCCACCAGCAGAGATACGGGGTCTAGCGGGAGGGACAACATTCAGTACTTC,few,TRBV15,TRBD2,TRBJ2-4
CASSKGALAKNIQYF,TGTGCCAGCAGCAAGGGGGCTCTGGCCAAAAACATTCAGTACTTC,many,TRBV11-2,TRBD1,TRBJ2-4